A selection of T cell receptor beta chains follows, all from one sample in a study of T cell responses to AZD1222 COVID-19 vaccine. Here immunoSEQ multiplex PCR was the method, and the copy in TCRdb shows in-frame clones only, minus some. The sample comprises 150,000 or so clones, about 93% of which are singletons, and about 0.6% rests with the top ten. Here the sequenced sample was peripheral blood, taken on day 0 of AZD1222 vaccination. All receptors come from an adult in good health. Both conserved end residues are part of each CDR3. Each record gives: V gene, J gene, clone size, D gene, CDR3 DNA, CDR3 protein. A D gene is named only where the DNA matches it firmly. Only part of the rows carry a size: once, few, many, or a class if the clone is expanded.

V gene: TRBV4-1; J gene: TRBJ2-3; clone size: -; D gene: -; CDR3 DNA: TGCGCCAGCGGGCGGACTAGCACAGATACGCAGTATTTT; CDR3 protein: CASGRTSTDTQYF
V gene: TRBV2; J gene: TRBJ2-4; clone size: -; D gene: -; CDR3 DNA: TGTGCCAGCACTTTGTCCGGGGGCGCAGGATACATTCAGTACTTC; CDR3 protein: CASTLSGGAGYIQYF
V gene: TRBV28; J gene: TRBJ1-6; clone size: -; D gene: -; CDR3 DNA: TGTGCCAGCAGTTTGCCGACAAGGGGTAATTCACCCCTCCACTTT; CDR3 protein: CASSLPTRGNSPLHF
V gene: TRBV3-1/TRBV3-2; J gene: TRBJ1-1; clone size: once; D gene: -; CDR3 DNA: TGTGCCAGCAGCCAGACGGGGGTCTTGTTGGCTGAAGCTTTCTTT; CDR3 protein: CASSQTGVLLAEAFF
V gene: TRBV30; J gene: TRBJ1-3; clone size: -; D gene: -; CDR3 DNA: TGTGCCTGGAGTGTAAGGGTAAATGGAAACACCATATATTTT; CDR3 protein: CAWSVRVNGNTIYF
V gene: TRBV5-5; J gene: TRBJ1-6; clone size: -; D gene: -; CDR3 DNA: TGTGCCAGCAGCTTGGGGAGGTTCCGGGACGAGCTTGGGAATTCACCCCTCCACTTT; CDR3 protein: CASSLGRFRDELGNSPLHF
V gene: TRBV5-4; J gene: TRBJ2-5; clone size: once; D gene: TRBD2; CDR3 DNA: TGTGCCAGCAGCTTTCGGGGGGGAGAGACCCAGTACTTC; CDR3 protein: CASSFRGGETQYF
V gene: TRBV5-5; J gene: TRBJ2-5; clone size: -; D gene: TRBD1; CDR3 DNA: TGTGCCAGCAACAATGTACCGGGACAGGGCCAAGAGACCCAGTACTTC; CDR3 protein: CASNNVPGQGQETQYF
V gene: TRBV9; J gene: TRBJ2-5; clone size: -; D gene: TRBD2; CDR3 DNA: TGTGCCAGCAGCGTAGGTTCCAAAGCGGGATACGGCCAAGAGACCCAGTACTTC; CDR3 protein: CASSVGSKAGYGQETQYF
V gene: TRBV5-4; J gene: TRBJ2-1; clone size: -; D gene: -; CDR3 DNA: TGTGCCAGCAGCCCGGGGGGTGGCAGGGGAATAAATGAGCAGTTCTTC; CDR3 protein: CASSPGGGRGINEQFF
V gene: TRBV3-1/TRBV3-2; J gene: TRBJ2-7; clone size: -; D gene: -; CDR3 DNA: TGTGCCAGCAGCCTCGGGACGTTGATTAGCTCCTACGAGCAGTACTTC; CDR3 protein: CASSLGTLISSYEQYF
V gene: TRBV19; J gene: TRBJ2-7; clone size: -; D gene: TRBD1; CDR3 DNA: TGTGCCAGTAAGGTTAGGACAGGGGTCCTCTACGAGCAGTACTTC; CDR3 protein: CASKVRTGVLYEQYF
V gene: TRBV3-1/TRBV3-2; J gene: TRBJ1-2; clone size: -; D gene: -; CDR3 DNA: TGTGCCAGCAGCCAAACGGCGGGCACCTATGGCTACACCTTC; CDR3 protein: CASSQTAGTYGYTF
V gene: TRBV10-3; J gene: TRBJ2-7; clone size: -; D gene: -; CDR3 DNA: TGTGCCATAAGTCCCGGGTCCGAGCAGTACTTC; CDR3 protein: CAISPGSEQYF
V gene: TRBV28; J gene: TRBJ1-4; clone size: once; D gene: TRBD1; CDR3 DNA: TGTGCCAGCAGCCGTGGGACAGGGGAAGGTGAAAAACTGTTTTTT; CDR3 protein: CASSRGTGEGEKLFF
V gene: TRBV6-5; J gene: TRBJ1-5; clone size: -; D gene: -; CDR3 DNA: TGTGCCAGCAGTCCGGAGATACAGGGACCTCAGCCCCAGCATTTT; CDR3 protein: CASSPEIQGPQPQHF
V gene: TRBV10-3; J gene: TRBJ2-5; clone size: -; D gene: TRBD2; CDR3 DNA: TGTGCCATCAAGGGAGGGCCGTGGGAGACCCAGTACTTC; CDR3 protein: CAIKGGPWETQYF
V gene: TRBV5-4; J gene: TRBJ1-4; clone size: -; D gene: -; CDR3 DNA: TGTGCCAGCAGCTTTTGGGGCTGGGATGAAAAACTGTTTTTT; CDR3 protein: CASSFWGWDEKLFF
V gene: TRBV5-4; J gene: TRBJ1-3; clone size: -; D gene: -; CDR3 DNA: TGTGCCAGCAGAAGGGACTCCACCTCTGGAAACACCATATATTTT; CDR3 protein: CASRRDSTSGNTIYF
V gene: TRBV10-3; J gene: TRBJ1-1; clone size: -; D gene: -; CDR3 DNA: TGTGCCATCAGTGAAGGGACGGCTGAAGCTTTCTTT; CDR3 protein: CAISEGTAEAFF
V gene: TRBV7-2; J gene: TRBJ1-4; clone size: once; D gene: -; CDR3 DNA: TGTGCCAGCAGCTTAGGGGGGACAACTAATGAAAAACTGTTTTTT; CDR3 protein: CASSLGGTTNEKLFF
V gene: TRBV23-1; J gene: TRBJ2-1; clone size: -; D gene: -; CDR3 DNA: TGCGCCAGCAGTCAATTTCCCCAGCGCCCCTCCTACAATGAGCAGTTCTTC; CDR3 protein: CASSQFPQRPSYNEQFF
V gene: TRBV5-1; J gene: TRBJ1-6; clone size: -; D gene: TRBD1; CDR3 DNA: TGCGCCAGCAGCCCCGGGACAGAGGAATCACCCCTCCACTTT; CDR3 protein: CASSPGTEESPLHF
V gene: TRBV28; J gene: TRBJ2-7; clone size: -; D gene: -; CDR3 DNA: TGTGCCAGCAGTACCGGACAGTTCTACGAGCAGTACTTC; CDR3 protein: CASSTGQFYEQYF
V gene: TRBV10-1; J gene: TRBJ1-1; clone size: once; D gene: -; CDR3 DNA: TGCGCCAGCAGTGAGTCGCAAGGGAAGGACACTGAAGCTTTCTTT; CDR3 protein: CASSESQGKDTEAFF
V gene: TRBV29-1; J gene: TRBJ1-2; clone size: once; D gene: -; CDR3 DNA: TGCAGCGTTGTTCAGTCCTATGGCTACACCTTC; CDR3 protein: CSVVQSYGYTF
V gene: TRBV7-8; J gene: TRBJ1-3; clone size: -; D gene: -; CDR3 DNA: TGTGCCAGCAGCTTAACAGGGTACTCTGGAAACACCATATATTTT; CDR3 protein: CASSLTGYSGNTIYF
V gene: TRBV5-1; J gene: TRBJ2-3; clone size: -; D gene: TRBD2; CDR3 DNA: TGCGCCAGCAGCTTAGGGACTACCGTTAGCACAGATACGCAGTATTTT; CDR3 protein: CASSLGTTVSTDTQYF
V gene: TRBV5-4; J gene: TRBJ1-2; clone size: -; D gene: -; CDR3 DNA: TGTGCCAGCAGCTTGCGGGGGGCACGGTATGGCTACACCTTC; CDR3 protein: CASSLRGARYGYTF
V gene: TRBV2; J gene: TRBJ1-5; clone size: -; D gene: -; CDR3 DNA: TGTGCCAGCAGTGGTAGGCACGGATATAGCAATCAGCCCCAGCATTTT; CDR3 protein: CASSGRHGYSNQPQHF
V gene: TRBV7-9; J gene: TRBJ2-7; clone size: once; D gene: TRBD2; CDR3 DNA: TGTGCCAGCAGCTACTTCCCGGGAGGCCAGCGCTCCTACGAGCAGTACTTC; CDR3 protein: CASSYFPGGQRSYEQYF
V gene: TRBV11-2; J gene: TRBJ1-5; clone size: -; D gene: TRBD1; CDR3 DNA: TGTGCCAGCAGCCGAGGGACAGGGAATCAGCCCCAGCATTTT; CDR3 protein: CASSRGTGNQPQHF
V gene: TRBV18; J gene: TRBJ1-5; clone size: -; D gene: -; CDR3 DNA: TGTGCCAGCTCACGCGGGGATGGCAATCAGCCCCAGCATTTT; CDR3 protein: CASSRGDGNQPQHF
V gene: TRBV30; J gene: TRBJ1-5; clone size: once; D gene: TRBD1; CDR3 DNA: TGTGCCTGGAGTAGGGGGCATCAGCCCCAGCATTTT; CDR3 protein: CAWSRGHQPQHF
V gene: TRBV14; J gene: TRBJ1-2; clone size: -; D gene: -; CDR3 DNA: TGTGCCAGCAGCCAAGGTCCCTATGGCTACACCTTC; CDR3 protein: CASSQGPYGYTF
V gene: TRBV29-1; J gene: TRBJ2-1; clone size: -; D gene: -; CDR3 DNA: TGCAGCCTTCTGGGGGGGGCCGTGCACAATGAGCAGTTCTTC; CDR3 protein: CSLLGGAVHNEQFF
V gene: TRBV6-2/TRBV6-3; J gene: TRBJ2-1; clone size: -; D gene: -; CDR3 DNA: TGTGCCAGCAGTTACTTGGGCGGGTACAATGAGCAGTTCTTC; CDR3 protein: CASSYLGGYNEQFF
V gene: TRBV5-4; J gene: TRBJ1-4; clone size: -; D gene: -; CDR3 DNA: TGTGCCAGCAGCTTGGGTTTCGGACAGACTAATGAAAAACTGTTTTTT; CDR3 protein: CASSLGFGQTNEKLFF
V gene: TRBV14; J gene: TRBJ1-4; clone size: -; D gene: -; CDR3 DNA: TGTGCCAGCAGCCCCGTCGCTGGAGAGGCTAATGAAAAACTGTTTTTT; CDR3 protein: CASSPVAGEANEKLFF
V gene: TRBV6-5; J gene: TRBJ1-4; clone size: -; D gene: -; CDR3 DNA: TGTGCCAGCAGTTTGTGGGCAGATGGCGAAAAACTGTTTTTT; CDR3 protein: CASSLWADGEKLFF
V gene: TRBV7-8; J gene: TRBJ2-3; clone size: -; D gene: -; CDR3 DNA: TGTGCCAGCAGCTTAGTCCCGGGGGGCACAGATACGCAGTATTTT; CDR3 protein: CASSLVPGGTDTQYF
V gene: TRBV4-1; J gene: TRBJ2-7; clone size: once; D gene: TRBD2; CDR3 DNA: TGCGCCAGCAGCCAACACCTGACTAGCGGGAGTCCACCCTACGAGCAGTACTTC; CDR3 protein: CASSQHLTSGSPPYEQYF
V gene: TRBV3-1/TRBV3-2; J gene: TRBJ1-6; clone size: -; D gene: -; CDR3 DNA: TGTGCCAGCAGCTTTCAGGCAGCCTATAATTCACCCCTCCACTTT; CDR3 protein: CASSFQAAYNSPLHF
V gene: TRBV5-1; J gene: TRBJ1-4; clone size: -; D gene: -; CDR3 DNA: TGCGCCAGCAGCTCGACCCCAGGGGACGAAAAACTGTTTTTT; CDR3 protein: CASSSTPGDEKLFF
V gene: TRBV6-4; J gene: TRBJ2-1; clone size: few; D gene: -; CDR3 DNA: TGTGCCAGCAGTGACCCGGATGGGACCGGCTTACAGTTCTTC; CDR3 protein: CASSDPDGTGLQFF
V gene: TRBV2; J gene: TRBJ2-5; clone size: -; D gene: -; CDR3 DNA: TGTGCCAGCAGTGATCTAGGCAGGGTCTTCGTGACCCAGTACTTC; CDR3 protein: CASSDLGRVFVTQYF
V gene: TRBV2; J gene: TRBJ1-5; clone size: -; D gene: -; CDR3 DNA: TGTGCCAGCAGTGTAGGAGTTGCTCAGCCCCAGCATTTT; CDR3 protein: CASSVGVAQPQHF
V gene: TRBV6-6; J gene: TRBJ2-7; clone size: -; D gene: -; CDR3 DNA: TGTGCCAGCGGGGCCAGGATTATCTACGAGCAGTACTTC; CDR3 protein: CASGARIIYEQYF
V gene: TRBV28; J gene: TRBJ2-7; clone size: once; D gene: -; CDR3 DNA: TGTGCCAGCAGCCCACCTAGAGCGGAACTTCCCTACGAGCAGTACTTC; CDR3 protein: CASSPPRAELPYEQYF
V gene: TRBV12-5; J gene: TRBJ1-2; clone size: once; D gene: -; CDR3 DNA: TGTGCTAGTGGTTTGGAGACAGGTGACGGCTACACCTTC; CDR3 protein: CASGLETGDGYTF
V gene: TRBV7-8; J gene: TRBJ1-2; clone size: -; D gene: -; CDR3 DNA: TGTGCCAGCAGTCAAGTGAAGGCCGAGCAAGACGGCTACACCTTC; CDR3 protein: CASSQVKAEQDGYTF
V gene: TRBV15; J gene: TRBJ2-1; clone size: -; D gene: -; CDR3 DNA: TGTGCCACTTCTTCCTGGGGGCATGAGCAGTTCTTC; CDR3 protein: CATSSWGHEQFF
V gene: TRBV6-5; J gene: TRBJ1-2; clone size: -; D gene: -; CDR3 DNA: TGTGCCAGCAGTTACTCGAACTCAGCTAACTATGGCTACACCTTC; CDR3 protein: CASSYSNSANYGYTF
V gene: TRBV18; J gene: TRBJ1-5; clone size: once; D gene: -; CDR3 DNA: TGTGCCAGCTCCCCCGATAGGGGGGAAAATCAGCCCCAGCATTTT; CDR3 protein: CASSPDRGENQPQHF
V gene: TRBV20-1; J gene: TRBJ1-5; clone size: -; D gene: TRBD1; CDR3 DNA: TGCAGTGCTAGTTTGGGGACAGAGAGAAATCAGCCCCAGCATTTT; CDR3 protein: CSASLGTERNQPQHF
V gene: TRBV5-1; J gene: TRBJ2-7; clone size: -; D gene: -; CDR3 DNA: TGCGCCAGCAGCTTGGCGAAGGGGGGCGGAGCGTCTTACGAGCAGTACTTC; CDR3 protein: CASSLAKGGGASYEQYF
V gene: TRBV7-9; J gene: TRBJ1-5; clone size: -; D gene: -; CDR3 DNA: TGTGCCAGCAGCTTTCTAGGGGATCAGCCCCAGCATTTT; CDR3 protein: CASSFLGDQPQHF